Following are 27 T cell receptor beta chains from one sample sequenced in a study of blood T cell repertoires in COVID-19. Here immunoSEQ multiplex PCR was the method, and the copy in TCRdb shows in-frame clones only, minus some. The sample consists of 60,000 or so clones, about 86% of them appearing once. The sample consisted of peripheral blood. These TCRs come from a man in his 60s with acute or convalescent COVID-19.

This chain joins TRBV6-6 and TRBJ2-4, with unresolved D. The CDR3 contains 14 residues. Germline V gene lookup returns CDR1 MNHNY and CDR2 SVGAGI (reference sequence). The ends were cut back, 6 bases at V and 2 bases at J, with 11 bases in the middle. The CDR3 DNA follows: TGTGCCAGCAGGGAGAGTAGAACCAAAAACATTCAGTACTTC. Encoded protein: CASRESRTKNIQYF.

The sample holds one count of this clone. This chain connects TRBV5-1 to TRBJ1-1; D is unresolved. The CDR3 has 16 residues. The germline CDR1 and CDR2 sequences are SGHRS and YFSETQ. Trimming removed 0 bases from V and 4 bases from J, with 16 bases in between. CDR3 protein: CASSLGGDVRRTEAFF. CDR3 DNA: TGCGCCAGCAGCTTGGGCGGAGATGTAAGGCGCACTGAAGCTTTCTTT.

The J gene is TRBJ2-5, the V gene TRBV4-2; maybe TRBD2 (6 bases). Germline V gives CDR1 LGHNA, CDR2 YNFKEQ. The CDR3 loop spans 14 amino acids. Trimming removed 8 bases at V and 5 bases at J, with 18 bases between. The DNA of the CDR3 is TGTGCCAGCGGGTTTTCGGGGGTTGCCGAGACCCAGTACTTC. This sequence encodes CASGFSGVAETQYF.

This chain joins TRBV2 and TRBJ1-5; 7 bases map to TRBD1. This CDR3 contains 14 residues. Germline trimming cut 5 bases from V and 7 bases from J; bases unmatched to any gene: 8. CDR1 is SNHLY, CDR2 FYNNEI, per germline. CDR3 region: CASSPSRTGQPQHF. CDR3 DNA sequence: TGTGCCAGCAGTCCAAGCCGGACAGGCCAGCCCCAGCATTTT.

This chain links TRBV24-1 with TRBJ2-5; maybe TRBD1 (5 bases). Germline V gene sequence: CDR1 KGHDR, CDR2 SFDVKD. Trimming pared 0 bases from V and 9 bases from J, leaving 10 bases between. The CDR3 is 13 amino acids. CDR3 amino acids: CATSDLIDSPQYF. Written as DNA, the CDR3 is TGTGCCACCAGTGATTTGATCGACAGCCCCCAGTACTTC.

This rearrangement joins TRBV2 to TRBJ1-1; 7 nucleotides line up with TRBD1. J was trimmed by 8 bases and V by 5 bases; bases with no gene match: 11. Germline V gives CDR1 SNHLY, CDR2 FYNNEI. The CDR3 runs 14 residues. The CDR3 nucleotides are TGTGCCAGCAGTTTACAGGGGCCCAGTGGGGAAGCTTTCTTT. It is translated as CASSLQGPSGEAFF.

The chain carries TRBV27 and TRBJ1-2; 7 bases fit TRBD1. V lost 2 bases, J lost 4 bases, and 10 bases stayed unmatched. From germline, CDR1 is MNHEY and CDR2 SMNVEV (reference sequence). The CDR3 runs to 16 residues. In DNA, the CDR3 is TGTGCCAGCAGTTTACACAGGGGTGGTGTCGGCTATGGCTACACCTTC. This gives the protein CASSLHRGGVGYGYTF.

A few counts support this clone. The genes are TRBV4-2 and TRBJ1-2; perhaps TRBD1 as D (5 bases). Germline CDR1 and CDR2: LGHNA and YNFKEQ. With 4 bases removed from V and 4 bases from J, the gap between germline ends came to 25 bases. This CDR3 is 18 amino acids long. For the CDR3, the DNA is TGTGCCAGCAGCCCAACCCTATTCAAGAGGTCAGGGCCCTATGGCTACACCTTC. It codes for CASSPTLFKRSGPYGYTF.

The genes are TRBV15 and TRBJ2-1, with 7 bases lining up with TRBD2. With 5 bases clipped from V and 9 bases from J, the junction kept 16 bases outside the gene matches. Germline V gene sequence: CDR1 LNHNV, CDR2 YYDKDF (reference sequence). The CDR3 spans 16 residues. CDR3 DNA: TGTGCCACCAGCCTCCGAGGAAGGACTAGGTCCCTTGAGCAGTTCTTC. It specifies CATSLRGRTRSLEQFF. The variable domain in full, completed from reference TRBV15 and TRBJ2-1, reads DAMVIQNPRYQVTQFGKPVTLSCSQTLNHNVMYWYQQKSSQAPKLLFHYYDKDFNNEADTPDNFQSRRPNTSFCFLDIRSPGLGDTAMYLCATSLRGRTRSLEQFFGPGTRLTVL.

CDR3 coding DNA: TGTGCCAGCAGCCTTTCTAGCGGGGATCAAGAGACCCAGTACTTC. It specifies CASSLSSGDQETQYF. This rearrangement joins TRBV5-4 to TRBJ2-5, with 9 bases fitting TRBD2. CDR3 length: 15 amino acids. The germline V gene encodes CDR1 SGHNT and CDR2 YYREEE (reference sequence). The V and J ends lost 4 bases and 2 bases, in that order; junction bases with no gene match: 6.

Only one count was recorded for this clone. This sequence joins TRBV2 and TRBJ2-5, with D hard to call. Germline values: CDR1 SNHLY, CDR2 FYNNEI. The CDR3 is 13 amino acids. V was trimmed by 4 bases and J by 1 base, leaving 7 bases between them. In DNA, the CDR3 is TGTGCCAGCAGTGTTCGGAGCCAAGAGACCCAGTACTTC. Protein: CASSVRSQETQYF.

The chain links TRBV7-9 to TRBJ2-2; D is perhaps TRBD1 (6 bases). CDR1 is SEHNR, CDR2 FQNEAQ, per germline (reference sequence). The CDR3 sequence is 16 residues long. The V gene lost 2 bases and the J gene lost 0 bases, with 10 bases spanning the gap. CDR3 DNA sequence: TGTGCCAGCAGCTTAAGAGGACAGTCGAACACCGGGGAGCTGTTTTTT. Translated, it gives CASSLRGQSNTGELFF.

V is TRBV5-1 and J is TRBJ1-2; 8 positions match TRBD1. V shed 3 bases and J 4 bases; nucleotides not matched to a gene: 8. CDR3 length: 15 amino acids. Germline CDR1 SGHRS, CDR2 YFSETQ. CDR3: CASSSTGTGLYGYTF. The CDR3 DNA follows: TGCGCCAGCAGCTCTACCGGGACAGGCCTCTATGGCTACACCTTC.

The chain carries TRBV10-3 and TRBJ1-1; D remains unclear. This CDR3 comprises 12 residues. V was trimmed by 0 bases and J by 6 bases, leaving 5 bases between them. CDR1 and CDR2 (germline): ENHRY, SYGVKD. CDR3 nucleotides: TGTGCCATCAGTGAGTCACACCCTGAAGCTTTCTTT. The encoded protein is CAISESHPEAFF.

The chain recombines TRBV15 with TRBJ2-3, with 14 bases identical to TRBD2. The CDR3 runs 17 residues. J lost 4 bases, V lost 9 bases, and 12 bases had no gene match. Germline CDR1 is LNHNV and CDR2 is YYDKDF (reference sequence). CDR3 sequence (DNA): TGTGCCACAGGAGGACTAGCGGGAGGTCGGGGCCCAGATACGCAGTATTTT. This codes for CATGGLAGGRGPDTQYF.

In this sample, this clone turned up once. V and J are TRBV19 and TRBJ1-5; 9 bases are a match to TRBD1. The V gene end was trimmed by 7 bases and the J gene end by 0 bases; junction bases not matched to a gene: 4. CDR3 length equals 15 residues. CDR1 is LNHDA, CDR2 SQIVND, per germline (reference sequence). The CDR3 is CASNDRGTSNQPQHF. CDR3 bases: TGTGCCAGTAACGACAGGGGGACTAGCAATCAGCCCCAGCATTTT.

This chain joins TRBV7-3 and TRBJ2-2; the match to TRBD1 covers 7 bases. There are 16 residues in the CDR3. V was clipped by 1 base and J by 0 bases; unmatched bases: 2. CDR1 is SGHTA, CDR2 FQGTGA, per germline. The CDR3, as DNA: TGTGCCAGCAGCTTAAAGGGGGCGCCGAACACCGGGGAGCTGTTTTTT. It encodes CASSLKGAPNTGELFF.

The chain employs TRBV10-3 and TRBJ1-4; D unresolved. The ends were cut back, 3 bases at V and 8 bases at J, with 13 bases in the middle. This CDR3 is 14 amino acids long. Germline assignment: CDR1 ENHRY and CDR2 SYGVKD. CDR3 DNA sequence: TGTGCCATCAGTGATAGACAACGTGGAGAAAAACTGTTTTTT. This codes for CAISDRQRGEKLFF.

The sample holds a few counts of this clone. V gene TRBV24-1 combines with J gene TRBJ2-3, with 9 bases identical to TRBD2. V was pared by 1 base and J by 0 bases, with 4 bases of the junction left unmatched. CDR1 and CDR2 (germline): KGHDR, SFDVKD. The CDR3 has 17 amino acids. The DNA for the CDR3 is TGTGCCACCAGTGATTTCTGGCTAGCGGGGAGCACAGATACGCAGTATTTT. The encoded protein is CATSDFWLAGSTDTQYF.

The chain is built from TRBV5-1 and TRBJ1-4; 8 bases are a match to TRBD1. This CDR3 is built from 15 residues. The V gene end was trimmed by 7 bases and the J gene end by 5 bases; junction bases not matched to a gene: 10. Germline V gives CDR1 SGHRS, CDR2 YFSETQ. CDR3 sequence: CASSSSGTGNEKLFF. CDR3 DNA sequence: TGCGCCAGCTCATCCTCCGGGACAGGCAATGAAAAACTGTTTTTT.

With regard to this clone: Different DNA sequences within this sample yield the same CDR3. V gene TRBV9 combines with J gene TRBJ2-1, with TRBD2 identical over 10 bases. The CDR3 loop spans 15 amino acids. The J segment lost 5 bases and the V segment lost 4 bases, leaving 6 bases of the junction unmatched. CDR1 SGDLS and CDR2 YYNGEE come from the germline V gene. The CDR3 DNA follows: TGTGCCAGCAGCCCACGGACTAGCGGTAACAATGAGCAGTTCTTC. Residues: CASSPRTSGNNEQFF.

This clone has a single count. The rearrangement links TRBV29-1 to TRBJ2-7; TRBD1 is a possible D gene (6 bases). The CDR3 length is 12 residues. The V end was cut by 8 bases, the J end by 5 bases, with 16 bases between. Germline V gene sequence: CDR1 SQVTM, CDR2 ANQGSEA. CDR3 sequence (DNA): TGCAGCTTCCAGACAGGTGGGAACGAGCAGTACTTC. It codes for CSFQTGGNEQYF.

The V and J genes are TRBV5-4 and TRBJ2-2; possible D gene TRBD1, 6 bases. CDR1 and CDR2 (germline): SGHNT, YYREEE (reference sequence). Trimming left V 4 bases short and J 4 bases short, with 14 bases between. CDR3 length: 15 amino acids. Here the CDR3 reads CASSRYTGTTGELFF. The CDR3 nucleotides are TGTGCCAGCAGCCGTTATACAGGGACCACCGGGGAGCTGTTTTTT.

The chain recombines TRBV5-1 with TRBJ2-7; 15 nucleotides align to TRBD2. The CDR3 is 15 amino acids. Germline CDR1 and CDR2: SGHRS and YFSETQ. The trim removed 5 bases at V and 6 bases at J, leaving 6 bases unmatched. CDR3 protein: CASRGLAGGPSEQYF. CDR3 coding DNA: TGCGCCAGCAGAGGACTAGCGGGAGGGCCATCCGAGCAGTACTTC.

The chain couples TRBV5-6 to TRBJ2-2, with TRBD2 as a possible D gene (6 bases). CDR3 size: 15 residues. Germline V lookup: CDR1 SGHDT, CDR2 YYEEEE. V lost 4 bases and J lost 8, with 18 bases in between. The CDR3 reads CASSRGSRTTGELFF. In DNA form, the CDR3 reads TGTGCCAGCAGCCGGGGGTCCCGGACTACAGGGGAGCTGTTTTTT.

This chain joins TRBV30 and TRBJ1-1; 8 nucleotides match TRBD1. This CDR3 is 15 amino acids long. Germline V gene lookup returns CDR1 GTSNPN and CDR2 SVGIG (reference sequence). Trimming at V came to 7 bases and at J to 4 bases, leaving 14 bases not matched to a gene. DNA of the CDR3: TGTGCCTCCACCAACAGGGGGACGGGAAGCACTGAAGCTTTCTTT. This codes for CASTNRGTGSTEAFF.

The chain employs TRBV28 and TRBJ1-5; D perhaps matches TRBD1 (5 bases). The V end was cut by 3 bases, the J end by 5 bases, with 14 bases between. Germline CDR1 is MDHEN and CDR2 is SYDVKM. This CDR3 has 15 amino acids. CDR3 loop: CASSLVAIGDQPQHF. CDR3 DNA: TGTGCCAGCAGTTTGGTAGCTATAGGGGATCAGCCCCAGCATTTT.